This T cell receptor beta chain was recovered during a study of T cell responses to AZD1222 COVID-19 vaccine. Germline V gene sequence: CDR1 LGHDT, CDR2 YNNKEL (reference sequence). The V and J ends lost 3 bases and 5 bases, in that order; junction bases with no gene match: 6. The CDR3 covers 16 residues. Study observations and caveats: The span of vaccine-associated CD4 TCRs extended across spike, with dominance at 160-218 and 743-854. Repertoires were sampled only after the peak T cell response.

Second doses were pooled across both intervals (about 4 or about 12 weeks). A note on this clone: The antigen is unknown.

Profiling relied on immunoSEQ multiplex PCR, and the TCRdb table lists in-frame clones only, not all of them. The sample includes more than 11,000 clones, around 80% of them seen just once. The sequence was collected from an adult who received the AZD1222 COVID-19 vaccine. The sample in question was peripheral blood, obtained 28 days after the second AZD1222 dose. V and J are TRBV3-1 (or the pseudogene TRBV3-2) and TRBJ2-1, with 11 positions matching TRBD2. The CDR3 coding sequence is TGTGCCAGCAGCCACTCTAGCGGGAGGCTCAACAATGAGCAGTTCTTC. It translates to CASSHSSGRLNNEQFF.